Below, one T cell receptor (beta chain) is given with its context. No antigen is known for it. The germline gives CDR1 GTSNPN, CDR2 SVGIG (reference sequence). The CDR3 runs to 16 residues. V was cut by 0 bases and J by 0 bases, with 13 bases left in between. Described time point: cycle 4 day 1 (C4D1), after less than 7 weeks of nivolumab. There was relapse after autologous stem cell transplantation in every patient, and there was variation in brentuximab vedotin exposure. The CD4+ T cells used were purified from thawed PBMCs through magnetic negative selection. The repertoire was sequenced with immunoSEQ multiplex PCR; TCRdb's copy has only in-frame clones and lacks some. This sample carries 30,000 to 40,000 clones, roughly nine tenths of them seen once, and the ten largest clones take roughly 0.29%. This sample was taken from a study of PD-1 blockade in classical Hodgkin lymphoma. Study findings and constraints: Newly diagnosed patients had diversity similar to the baseline diversity of complete responders. Lower baseline TCR diversity was reported for newly diagnosed patients than for healthy donors.

This TCR was recovered from a human donor with classical Hodgkin lymphoma. The J gene is TRBJ2-3, the V gene TRBV30; D gene unclear. The input for sequencing was CD4+ T cells from blood, taken before the fourth cycle of nivolumab. The CDR3 DNA reads TGTGCCTGGAGTGTACAAAGGTCGACCAGCACAGATACGCAGTATTTT. Protein: CAWSVQRSTSTDTQYF.